This T cell receptor beta chain comes out of a study of cytomegalovirus exposure and HLA in healthy donors. In the study overall: Both the 100 to 150 validation repertoires and the 550 to 750 first-cohort repertoires used the same platform, as reported by a later analysis. Study-wide points: Rarity marked most TCR sequences, yet some public TCRs occurred in many donors. The classifier, whose performance was assessed in both the original and validation cohorts, reportedly diagnosed cytomegalovirus status with high specificity and sensitivity. The tendency of first-cohort TCR clusters to co-occur in the 90 to 150 validation repertoires emerged from a later analysis.

In germline, CDR1 is SGHDT, CDR2 YYEEEE. V was shortened by 3 bases and J by 4 bases, with 11 bases between the two germline ends. The CDR3 loop spans 13 amino acids. Comment on this clone: Antigen unknown.

Assay used: immunoSEQ multiplex PCR; TCRdb lists only in-frame clones, some missing. The sample records approximately 120,000 clones, 94% being singletons. The sequenced material came from PBMCs. J is TRBJ2-7 and V is TRBV5-6; maybe TRBD2 (5 bases). The clonotype was recovered from a woman aged 18-29 years in good health and CMV-seronegative. The CDR3 reads CASSWATSYEQYF. Written as DNA, the CDR3 is TGTGCCAGCAGCTGGGCTACTAGTTACGAGCAGTACTTC.